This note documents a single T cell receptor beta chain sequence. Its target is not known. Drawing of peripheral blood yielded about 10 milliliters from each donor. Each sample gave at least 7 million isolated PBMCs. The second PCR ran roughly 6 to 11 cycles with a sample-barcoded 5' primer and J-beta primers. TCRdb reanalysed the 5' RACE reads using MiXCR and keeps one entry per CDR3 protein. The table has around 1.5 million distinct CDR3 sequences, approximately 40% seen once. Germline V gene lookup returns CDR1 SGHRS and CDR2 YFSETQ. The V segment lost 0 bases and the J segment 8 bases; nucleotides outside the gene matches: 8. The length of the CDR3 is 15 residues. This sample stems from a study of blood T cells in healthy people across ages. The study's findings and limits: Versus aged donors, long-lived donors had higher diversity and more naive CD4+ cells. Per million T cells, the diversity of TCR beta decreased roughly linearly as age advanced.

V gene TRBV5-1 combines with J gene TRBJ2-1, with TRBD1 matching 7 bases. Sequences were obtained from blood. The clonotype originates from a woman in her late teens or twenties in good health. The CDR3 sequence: CASSLGDSLIDEQFF. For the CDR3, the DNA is TGCGCCAGCAGCTTGGGGGACAGCCTGATCGATGAGCAGTTCTTC.